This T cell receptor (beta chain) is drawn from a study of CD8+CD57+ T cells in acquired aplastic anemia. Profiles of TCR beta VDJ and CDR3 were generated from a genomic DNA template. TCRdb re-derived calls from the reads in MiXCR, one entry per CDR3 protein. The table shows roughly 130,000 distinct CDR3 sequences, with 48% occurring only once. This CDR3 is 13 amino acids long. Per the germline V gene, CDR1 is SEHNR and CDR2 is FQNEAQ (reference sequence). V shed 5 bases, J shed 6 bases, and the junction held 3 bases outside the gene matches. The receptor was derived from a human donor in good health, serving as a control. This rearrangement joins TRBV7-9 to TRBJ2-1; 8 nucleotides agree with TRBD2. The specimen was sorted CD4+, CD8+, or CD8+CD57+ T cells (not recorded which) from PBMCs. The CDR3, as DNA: TGTGCCAGCAGCACGGGGGGGCCCAATGAGCAGTTCTTC. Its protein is CASSTGGPNEQFF.